The TCR beta chain under discussion was sequenced for a study of T-cell memory formation after mild COVID-19. V lost 2 bases, J lost 0 bases, and 9 bases lay in between. The length of the CDR3 is 15 residues. This clonotype has only a few counts. No antigen is known for it. TCRdb re-called the 5' RACE reads through MiXCR, storing one row per CDR3 protein. The data contain about 350,000 distinct CDR3 sequences, 13% to 15% of them singletons. General study results and limits: A second wave of clones peaked on day 37, and their SARS-CoV-2 specificity went unconfirmed. Several responding clones turned up in pre-infection memory, indicating that cross-reactive memory may have taken part. CM and EM subsets held most contracting CD4+ clones; EMRA held CD8+ ones.

Sequencing was performed on PBMCs or a T cell subset sorted from them (not recorded which). This chain links TRBV12-3 or TRBV12-4 with TRBJ2-3; D not certain. The source of this sequence is a man between 18 and 29 years old who had mild COVID-19 (a few samples of this study predate the infection). Cell type and time point are not known. The CDR3, as DNA: TGTGCCAGCAGTTTATGGGCAGGTAGCACAGATACGCAGTATTTT. As protein: CASSLWAGSTDTQYF.